This TCR beta chain was documented in a study of immune evolution from preneoplasia to lung adenocarcinoma (dated by TCRdb to the early 2020s). Regarding the study in general: The study used immune gene expression, TCR sequencing and multiplex immunofluorescence to profile the immune contexture of lung adenocarcinoma precursors and invasive adenocarcinoma. Resected precursor lesions (AAH, AIS, MIA) and invasive adenocarcinomas were each compared against paired morphologically normal lung tissue. Sample size was determined by specimen availability and not by a prior power calculation. The immune data were combined with whole exome sequencing and methylation data from the same cohort of nodules. The overall cohort was made up of 53 patients with pulmonary nodules who had surgical resection. The TCR sequencing data were obtained from 51 patients. According to the study, around 110 samples went through TCR sequencing. POLYSOLVER was used to infer class I HLA alleles from exome data, and LOHHLA was used to detect allele-specific HLA loss. The paper's findings and limits, for the study overall: Because all patients were from Japan and China, applicability to Western populations was uncertain. The findings reflected association rather than direct causation, and larger cohorts with long-term follow-up and longitudinal biopsies were considered necessary. Normal lung showed the highest clonality, whereas later-stage lesions appeared to have higher T cell density and diversity but lower clonality. The highest top T cell clone frequencies were observed in normal lung, and a progressive decrease in top T cell clone frequencies appeared to occur from AAH through AIS, MIA and invasive adenocarcinoma.

Sequences GTSNPN (CDR1) and SVGIG (CDR2) are obtained from the germline V gene (reference sequence). V is pared back by 2 bases and J by 7 bases, with 12 bases lying between the germline termini. Spanning cysteine to phenylalanine, the CDR3 consists of 13 amino acids. Only the CDR3 region is kept as DNA, spanning 39 bases read in frame from base 1. Details on this clone: Its cognate antigen has yet to be identified. No base quality information exists; no much larger clone differs at one position.

The patients had resection in Japan or China between the mid-2010s and the late 2010s. Two lung cancer pathologists independently reviewed H&E slides to confirm the histologic diagnosis of every case. FFPE tissue was used for DNA isolation with the AllPrep DNA/RNA FFPE Kit. Using the immunoSEQ hsTCRbeta Kit, TCR beta CDR3 regions were sequenced from DNA. The published analysis was carried out like this. The ImmunoSEQ Analyzer was used to analyse the TCR sequencing data. T cell clonality was defined as 1 minus Pielou's evenness, calculated on productive rearrangements. The inverse Simpson index, applied to productive templates, was used to measure T cell diversity. T cell density was defined as TCR beta template counts normalized to usable DNA, with usable DNA estimated by amplification and sequencing of housekeeping genes. TCR metrics were compared across histologic stages using two-sided Kruskal-Wallis tests. The clones in this table, taken by TCRdb from immuneACCESS, are in-frame only. Not every clone is retained; where verified, under half of the shortfall comes from an unresolved V gene, and the cause of the rest is unknown. V, J and clone size are taken as reported in that table, and D and trimming were inferred from the DNA itself. This sample lists thousands of clones; over 80% were detected once. The ten biggest clones cover less than 25% of the sample.

Sequenced input: FFPE adjacent normal lung tissue. The sequence was collected from a donor at least 70 years old with lung adenocarcinoma. Recombination linked TRBV30 to TRBJ1-5; the best D guess is TRBD1, with 5 bases matching. The sequenced DNA is TGTGCCTGGAGTAAAGGGACGGACCAGCCCCAGCATTTT. Translated, this is CAWSKGTDQPQHF. Here the CDR3 is joined to the reference TRBV30 and TRBJ1-5 genes, and the full variable domain is: SQTIHQWPATLVQPVGSPLSLECTVEGTSNPNLYWYRQAAGRGLQLLFYSVGIGQISSEVPQNLSASRPQDRQFILSSKKLLLSDSGFYLCAWSKGTDQPQHFGDGTRLSIL.